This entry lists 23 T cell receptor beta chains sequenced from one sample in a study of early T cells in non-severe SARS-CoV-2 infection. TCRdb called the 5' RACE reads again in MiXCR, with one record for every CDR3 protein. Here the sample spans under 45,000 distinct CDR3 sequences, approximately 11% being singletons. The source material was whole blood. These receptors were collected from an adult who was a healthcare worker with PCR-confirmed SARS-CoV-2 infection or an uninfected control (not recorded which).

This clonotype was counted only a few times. The CDR3 nucleotides read TGCAGTGCTAACAGACAGGGGGTCACCTACAATGAGCAGTTCTTC. Its protein product is CSANRQGVTYNEQFF. The chain has TRBV20-1 and TRBJ2-1, with 9 bases aligning to TRBD1. Germline CDR1 is DFQATT and CDR2 is SNEGSKA (reference sequence). V lost 4 bases to trimming and J lost 2 bases; unmatched junction nucleotides: 6. This CDR3 has 15 amino acids.

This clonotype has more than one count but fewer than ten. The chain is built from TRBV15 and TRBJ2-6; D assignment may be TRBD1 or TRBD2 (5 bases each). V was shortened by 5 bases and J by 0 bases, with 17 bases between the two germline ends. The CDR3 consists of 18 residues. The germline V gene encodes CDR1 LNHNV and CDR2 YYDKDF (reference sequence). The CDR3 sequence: CATSRGDRPLSGANVLTF. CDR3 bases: TGTGCCACCAGCCGAGGGGACCGTCCGCTCTCTGGGGCCAACGTCCTGACTTTC.

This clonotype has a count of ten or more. The CDR3 reads CASSQTPARLAENNEQFF. CDR3 sequence (DNA): TGTGCCAGCAGCCAAACCCCAGCGAGACTAGCGGAGAACAATGAGCAGTTCTTC. The chain couples TRBV3-1 to TRBJ2-1; TRBD2 matches at 9 bases. Germline CDR1 LGHDT, CDR2 YNNKEL (reference sequence). The length of the CDR3 is 18 residues. The V segment lost 2 bases and the J segment 5 bases; nucleotides outside the gene matches: 13.

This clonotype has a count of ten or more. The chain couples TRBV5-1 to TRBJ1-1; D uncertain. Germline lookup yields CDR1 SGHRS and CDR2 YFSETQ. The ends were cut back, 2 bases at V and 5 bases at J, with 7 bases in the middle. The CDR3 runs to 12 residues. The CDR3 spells CASSLRGTEAFF. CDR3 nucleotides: TGCGCCAGCAGCTTACGTGGGACTGAAGCTTTCTTT.

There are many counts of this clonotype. The CDR3 region is CAWSLGSTSYEQYF. Here the CDR3 DNA reads TGTGCCTGGAGTCTAGGATCTACCTCCTACGAGCAGTACTTC. The chain combines TRBV30 with TRBJ2-7, with D hard to call. This CDR3 is built from 14 residues. In germline, CDR1 is GTSNPN, CDR2 SVGIG (reference sequence). V was cut by 2 bases and J by 0 bases, with 11 bases left in between.

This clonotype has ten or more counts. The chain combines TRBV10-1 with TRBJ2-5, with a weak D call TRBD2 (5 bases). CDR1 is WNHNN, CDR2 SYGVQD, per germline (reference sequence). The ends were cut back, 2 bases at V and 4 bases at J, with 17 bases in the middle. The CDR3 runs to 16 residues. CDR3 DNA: TGCGCCAGCAGTGAGAATACCCCGGGGAGCCGAGAGACCCAGTACTTC. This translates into CASSENTPGSRETQYF.

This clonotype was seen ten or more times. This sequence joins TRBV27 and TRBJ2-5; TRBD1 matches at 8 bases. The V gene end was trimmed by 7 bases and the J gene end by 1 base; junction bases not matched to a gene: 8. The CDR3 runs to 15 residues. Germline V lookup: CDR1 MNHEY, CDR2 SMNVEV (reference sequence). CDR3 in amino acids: CASTSFRGLQETQYF. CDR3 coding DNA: TGTGCCAGCACTTCGTTCAGGGGGCTCCAAGAGACCCAGTACTTC.

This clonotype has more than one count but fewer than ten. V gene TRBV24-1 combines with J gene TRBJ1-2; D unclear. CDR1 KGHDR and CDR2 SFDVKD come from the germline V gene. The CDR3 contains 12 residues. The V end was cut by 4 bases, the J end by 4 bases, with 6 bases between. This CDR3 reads CATSEGIYGYTF. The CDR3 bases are TGTGCCACCAGTGAGGGAATCTATGGCTACACCTTC.

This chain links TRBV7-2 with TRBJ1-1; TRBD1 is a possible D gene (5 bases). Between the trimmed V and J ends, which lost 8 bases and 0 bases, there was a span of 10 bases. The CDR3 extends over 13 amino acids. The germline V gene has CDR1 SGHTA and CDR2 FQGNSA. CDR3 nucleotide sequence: TGTGCCAGCGAAAGACAGATGAACACTGAAGCTTTCTTT. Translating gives CASERQMNTEAFF.

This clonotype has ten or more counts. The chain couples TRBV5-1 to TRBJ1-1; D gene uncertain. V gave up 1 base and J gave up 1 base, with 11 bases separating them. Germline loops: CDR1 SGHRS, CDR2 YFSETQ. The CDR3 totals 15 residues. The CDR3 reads CASSLSGRPNTEAFF. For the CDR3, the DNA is TGCGCCAGCAGCTTGTCGGGCAGGCCGAACACTGAAGCTTTCTTT.

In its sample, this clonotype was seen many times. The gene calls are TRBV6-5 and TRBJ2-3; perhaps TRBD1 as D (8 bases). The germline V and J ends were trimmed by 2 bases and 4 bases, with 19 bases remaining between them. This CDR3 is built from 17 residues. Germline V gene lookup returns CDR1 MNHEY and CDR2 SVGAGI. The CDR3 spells CASSYGVQGGFPDTQYF. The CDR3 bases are TGTGCCAGCAGTTACGGAGTACAGGGGGGGTTCCCAGATACGCAGTATTTT.

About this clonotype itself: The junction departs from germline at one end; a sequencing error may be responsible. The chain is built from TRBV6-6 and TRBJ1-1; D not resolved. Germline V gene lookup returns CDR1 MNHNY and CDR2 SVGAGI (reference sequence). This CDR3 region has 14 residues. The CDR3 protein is CASSDSSSNTEAFF. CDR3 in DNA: TGTGCCAGCAGTGACTCTTCCTCGAACACTGAAGCTTTCTTT.

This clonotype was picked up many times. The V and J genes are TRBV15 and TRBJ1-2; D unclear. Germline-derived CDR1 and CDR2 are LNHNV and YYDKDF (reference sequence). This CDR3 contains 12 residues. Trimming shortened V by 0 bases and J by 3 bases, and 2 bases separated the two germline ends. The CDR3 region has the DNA TGTGCCACCAGCAGAGACCACTATGGCTACACCTTC. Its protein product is CATSRDHYGYTF.

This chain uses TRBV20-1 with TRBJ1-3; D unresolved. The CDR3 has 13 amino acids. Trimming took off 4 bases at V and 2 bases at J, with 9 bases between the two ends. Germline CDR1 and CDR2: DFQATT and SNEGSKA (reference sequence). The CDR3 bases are TGCAGTGCTACGGGAGGGACTGGAAACACCATATATTTT. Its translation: CSATGGTGNTIYF.

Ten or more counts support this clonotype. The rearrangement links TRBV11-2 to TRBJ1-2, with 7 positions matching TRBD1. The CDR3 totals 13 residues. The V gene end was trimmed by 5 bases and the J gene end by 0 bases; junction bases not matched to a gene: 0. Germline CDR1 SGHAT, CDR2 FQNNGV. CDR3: CASSQGANYGYTF. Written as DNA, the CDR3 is TGTGCCAGCAGCCAGGGGGCTAACTATGGCTACACCTTC.

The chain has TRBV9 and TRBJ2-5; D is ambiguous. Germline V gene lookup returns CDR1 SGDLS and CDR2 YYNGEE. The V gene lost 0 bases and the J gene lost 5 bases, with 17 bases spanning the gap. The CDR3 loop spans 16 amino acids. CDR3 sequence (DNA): TGTGCCAGCAGCGTAGCTGAGTACCGGGCCTGGGAGACCCAGTACTTC. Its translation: CASSVAEYRAWETQYF.

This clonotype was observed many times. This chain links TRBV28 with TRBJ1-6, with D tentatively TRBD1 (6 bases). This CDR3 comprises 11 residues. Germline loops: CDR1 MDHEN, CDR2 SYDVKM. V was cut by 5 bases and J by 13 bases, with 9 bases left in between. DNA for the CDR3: TGTGCCAGCAGTGTAGGGGGGCCCCTCCACTTT. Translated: CASSVGGPLHF.

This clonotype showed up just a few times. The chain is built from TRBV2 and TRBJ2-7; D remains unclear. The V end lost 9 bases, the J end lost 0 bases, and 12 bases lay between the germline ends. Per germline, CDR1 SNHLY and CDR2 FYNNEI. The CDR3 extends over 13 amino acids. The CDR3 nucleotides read TGTGCCAGAGCGCCTAGGAGCTCCTACGAGCAGTACTTC. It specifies CARAPRSSYEQYF.

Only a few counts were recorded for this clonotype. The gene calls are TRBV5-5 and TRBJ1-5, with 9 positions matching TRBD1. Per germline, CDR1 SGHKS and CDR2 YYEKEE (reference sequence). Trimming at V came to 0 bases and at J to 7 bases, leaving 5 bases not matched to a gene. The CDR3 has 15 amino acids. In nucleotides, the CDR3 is TGTGCCAGCAGCTTGGTTACAGGGGGCAGACAGCCCCAGCATTTT. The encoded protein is CASSLVTGGRQPQHF.

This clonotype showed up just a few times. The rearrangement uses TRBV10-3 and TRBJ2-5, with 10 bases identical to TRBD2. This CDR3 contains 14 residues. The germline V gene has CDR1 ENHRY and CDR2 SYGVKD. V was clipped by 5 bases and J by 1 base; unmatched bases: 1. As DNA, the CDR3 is TGTGCCATCAGTACTAGCGGGACCCAAGAGACCCAGTACTTC. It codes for CAISTSGTQETQYF.

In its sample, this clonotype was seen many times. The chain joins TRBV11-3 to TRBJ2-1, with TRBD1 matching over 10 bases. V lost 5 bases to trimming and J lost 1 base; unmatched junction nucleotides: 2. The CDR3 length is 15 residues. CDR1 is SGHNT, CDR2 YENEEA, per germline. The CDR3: CASSLGQGSYNEQFF. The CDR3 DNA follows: TGTGCCAGCAGCCTGGGACAGGGGTCCTACAATGAGCAGTTCTTC.

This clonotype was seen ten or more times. The DNA of the CDR3 is TGTGCCAGCAGCTTGGGAGACGAGACCCAGTACTTC. It is translated as CASSLGDETQYF. The chain employs TRBV13 and TRBJ2-5; the D gene is possibly TRBD2 (5 bases). This CDR3 region has 12 residues. Germline V gene sequence: CDR1 PRHDT, CDR2 FYEKMQ (reference sequence). The germline V and J ends were trimmed by 3 bases and 5 bases, with 7 bases remaining between them.

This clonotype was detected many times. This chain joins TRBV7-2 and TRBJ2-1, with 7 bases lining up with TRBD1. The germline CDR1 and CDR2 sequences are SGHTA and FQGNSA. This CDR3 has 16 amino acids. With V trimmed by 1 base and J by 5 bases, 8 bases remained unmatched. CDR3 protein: CASSLVTGVWDNEQFF. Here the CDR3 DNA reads TGTGCCAGCAGCTTAGTCACAGGGGTGTGGGACAATGAGCAGTTCTTC.